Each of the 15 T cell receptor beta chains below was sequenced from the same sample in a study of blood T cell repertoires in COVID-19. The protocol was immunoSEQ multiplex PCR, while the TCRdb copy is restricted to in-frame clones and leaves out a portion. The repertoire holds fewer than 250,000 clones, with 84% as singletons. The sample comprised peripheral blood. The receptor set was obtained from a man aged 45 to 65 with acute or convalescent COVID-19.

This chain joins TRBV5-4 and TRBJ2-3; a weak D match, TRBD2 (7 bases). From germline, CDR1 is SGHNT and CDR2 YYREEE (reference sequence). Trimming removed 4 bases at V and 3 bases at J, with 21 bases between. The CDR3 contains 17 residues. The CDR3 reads CASSLDSGGGGTDTQYF. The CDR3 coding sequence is TGTGCCAGCAGCCTGGACAGTGGGGGGGGCGGGACAGATACGCAGTATTTT.

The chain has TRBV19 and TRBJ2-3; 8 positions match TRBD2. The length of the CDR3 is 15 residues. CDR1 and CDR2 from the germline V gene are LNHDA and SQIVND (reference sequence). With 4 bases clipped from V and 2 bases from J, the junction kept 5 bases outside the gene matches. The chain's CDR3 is CASSNSGKDTDTQYF. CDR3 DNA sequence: TGTGCCAGTAGTAATAGCGGGAAAGACACAGATACGCAGTATTTT.

CDR3 coding DNA: TGCGCCAGCAGCGATGGGACAGGGTCCCCGAGGGCCTACGAGCAGTACTTC. Its protein product is CASSDGTGSPRAYEQYF. J is TRBJ2-7 and V is TRBV10-1; TRBD1 matches at 9 bases. CDR3 size: 17 residues. The germline V gene has CDR1 WNHNN and CDR2 SYGVQD (reference sequence). The J segment lost 2 bases and the V segment lost 6 bases, leaving 14 bases of the junction unmatched.

This CDR3 is CAAGGSYEQYF. The CDR3 DNA follows: TGTGCCGCAGGGGGCTCTTACGAGCAGTACTTC. V and J are TRBV24-1 and TRBJ2-7; 8 bases are a match to TRBD1. Germline CDR1 KGHDR, CDR2 SFDVKD. Losses at the gene ends were 12 bases for V and 4 bases for J; bases not matched to a gene: 4. CDR3 length equals 11 residues.

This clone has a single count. The CDR3 reads CASSQLGGHQPQHF. Written as DNA, the CDR3 is TGTGCCAGCAGTCAATTAGGGGGCCATCAGCCCCAGCATTTT. V and J are TRBV6-5 and TRBJ1-5; 7 bases agree with TRBD1. V dropped 5 bases and J dropped 5; count of bases not matched to a gene: 6. Germline CDR1 MNHEY, CDR2 SVGAGI. This CDR3 is 14 amino acids long.

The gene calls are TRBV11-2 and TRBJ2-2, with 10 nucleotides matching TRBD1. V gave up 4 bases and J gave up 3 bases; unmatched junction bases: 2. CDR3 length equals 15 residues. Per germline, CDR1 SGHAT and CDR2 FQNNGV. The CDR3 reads CASSSGQGDTGELFF. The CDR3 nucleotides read TGTGCCAGCAGCTCCGGACAGGGGGACACCGGGGAGCTGTTTTTT.

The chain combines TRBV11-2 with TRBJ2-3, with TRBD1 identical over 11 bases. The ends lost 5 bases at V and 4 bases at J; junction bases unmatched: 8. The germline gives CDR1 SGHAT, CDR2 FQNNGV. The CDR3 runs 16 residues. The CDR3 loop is CASSPRTGGKADTQYF. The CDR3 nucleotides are TGTGCCAGCAGCCCTCGGACAGGGGGCAAGGCAGATACGCAGTATTTT.

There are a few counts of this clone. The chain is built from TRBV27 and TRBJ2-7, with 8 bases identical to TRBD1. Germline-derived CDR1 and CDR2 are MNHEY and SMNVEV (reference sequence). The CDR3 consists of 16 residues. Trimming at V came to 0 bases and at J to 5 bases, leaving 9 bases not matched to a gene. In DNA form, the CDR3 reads TGTGCCAGCAGTTTATCCGGACAGGGACAAGGGGACGAGCAGTACTTC. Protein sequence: CASSLSGQGQGDEQYF.

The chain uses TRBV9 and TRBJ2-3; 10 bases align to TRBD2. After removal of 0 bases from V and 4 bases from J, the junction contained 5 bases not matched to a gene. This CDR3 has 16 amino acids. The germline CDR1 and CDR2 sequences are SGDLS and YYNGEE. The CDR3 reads CASSVAAGGPSDTQYF. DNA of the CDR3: TGTGCCAGCAGCGTAGCAGCGGGAGGGCCTTCAGATACGCAGTATTTT. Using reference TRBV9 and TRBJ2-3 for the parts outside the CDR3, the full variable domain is DSGVTQTPKHLITATGQRVTLRCSPRSGDLSVYWYQQSLDQGLQFLIQYYNGEERAKGNILERFSAQQFPDLHSELNLSSLELGDSALYFCASSVAAGGPSDTQYFGPGTRLTVL.

CDR3 in amino acids: CASSLWAGTNNEQFF. DNA for the CDR3: TGTGCCAGCAGCTTGTGGGCGGGTACTAACAATGAGCAGTTCTTC. The V gene is TRBV11-3, the J gene TRBJ2-1; D perhaps matches TRBD2 (5 bases). The ends were cut back, 3 bases at V and 5 bases at J, with 14 bases in the middle. Germline V CDR1 and CDR2: SGHNT, YENEEA. This CDR3 region has 15 residues.

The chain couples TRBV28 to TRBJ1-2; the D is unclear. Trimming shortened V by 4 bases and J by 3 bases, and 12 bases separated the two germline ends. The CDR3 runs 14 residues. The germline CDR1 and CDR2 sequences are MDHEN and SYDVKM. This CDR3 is CASSSPTGDYGYTF. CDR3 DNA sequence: TGTGCCAGCAGTTCCCCCACCGGGGACTATGGCTACACCTTC.

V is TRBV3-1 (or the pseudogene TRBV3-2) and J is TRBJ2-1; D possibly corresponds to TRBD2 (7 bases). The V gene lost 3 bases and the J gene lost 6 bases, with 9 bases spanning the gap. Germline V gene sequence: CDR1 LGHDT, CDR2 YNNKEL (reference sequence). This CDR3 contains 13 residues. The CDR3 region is CASSQGGPNEQFF. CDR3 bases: TGTGCCAGCAGCCAGGGGGGGCCCAATGAGCAGTTCTTC.

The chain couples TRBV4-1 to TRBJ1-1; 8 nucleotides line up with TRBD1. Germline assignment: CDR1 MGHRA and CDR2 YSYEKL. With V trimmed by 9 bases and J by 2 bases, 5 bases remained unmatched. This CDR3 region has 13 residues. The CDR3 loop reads CASGDRLNTEAFF. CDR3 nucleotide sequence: TGCGCCAGTGGGGACAGGTTAAACACTGAAGCTTTCTTT.

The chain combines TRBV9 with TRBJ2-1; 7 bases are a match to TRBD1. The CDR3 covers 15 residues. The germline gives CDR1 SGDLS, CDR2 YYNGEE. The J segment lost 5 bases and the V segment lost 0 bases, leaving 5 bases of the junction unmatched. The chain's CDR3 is CASSVGRGPNNEQFF. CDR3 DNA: TGTGCCAGCAGCGTAGGAAGGGGGCCCAACAATGAGCAGTTCTTC.

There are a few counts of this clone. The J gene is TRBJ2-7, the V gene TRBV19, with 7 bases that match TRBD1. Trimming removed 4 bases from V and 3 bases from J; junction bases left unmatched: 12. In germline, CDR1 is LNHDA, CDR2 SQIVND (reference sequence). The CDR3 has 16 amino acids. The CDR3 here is CASSTNRGPYGYEQYF. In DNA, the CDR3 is TGTGCCAGTAGTACGAACAGGGGTCCCTATGGCTACGAGCAGTACTTC.